Shown below are 26 T cell receptor beta chains from a single sample sequenced in a study of immune characterization of retroperitoneal liposarcoma (dated by TCRdb to between 2019 and 2020). Libraries were made using PCR. The data were produced on a NextSeq 500. TCRdb itself trimmed the public reads at Q25 with fastp, ran MiXCR and retained productive beta chains. For every CDR3 protein sequence, its rows merge into one entry that carries the most common genes and DNA. This sample gives approximately 10,000 distinct CDR3 sequences in total; around a quarter of them show up just once. Clones ranked in the top ten supply 8.5% of the sample. Sequences were obtained from tumor tissue. All receptors come from a female donor with retroperitoneal liposarcoma.

This clonotype occurred many times. The chain uses TRBV6-6 and TRBJ2-1; 11 bases are a match to TRBD1. V dropped 0 bases and J dropped 9; count of bases not matched to a gene: 7. Germline CDR1 reads MNHNY; CDR2 reads SVGAGI (reference sequence). The CDR3 has 16 amino acids. The chain's CDR3 is CASSYSTPGQGGEQFF. The CDR3 bases are TGTGCCAGCAGTTACTCTACTCCGGGACAGGGGGGTGAGCAGTTCTTC.

In its sample, this clonotype was seen a few times. V gene TRBV27 combines with J gene TRBJ2-1; TRBD2 matches at 7 bases. The CDR3 is 14 residues long. V was pared by 3 bases and J by 8 bases, with 7 bases of the junction left unmatched. CDR1 MNHEY and CDR2 SMNVEV come from the germline V gene (reference sequence). The chain's CDR3 is CASSLGGSIDEQFF. DNA for the CDR3: TGTGCCAGCAGTTTGGGCGGGAGTATTGATGAGCAGTTCTTC.

By share of the sample, this clonotype is medium-sized (0.01 to 0.1%). The V gene is TRBV27, the J gene TRBJ2-1; 8 bases match TRBD1. In germline, CDR1 is MNHEY, CDR2 SMNVEV (reference sequence). V lost 6 bases and J lost 7; bases outside the gene matches: 11. The length of the CDR3 is 15 residues. The CDR3 sequence: CASSLGTGISNEQFF. The CDR3, as DNA: TGTGCCAGCAGCCTCGGGACAGGCATATCGAATGAGCAGTTCTTC.

The genes are TRBV6-1 and TRBJ2-5; 12 bases map to TRBD2. With 6 bases clipped from V and 11 bases from J, the junction kept 28 bases outside the gene matches. This CDR3 spans 20 amino acids. CDR1 MNHNS and CDR2 SASEGT come from the germline V gene. The CDR3 is CASRGRSPVRLAGDSNEQYF. The CDR3 nucleotides are TGTGCCAGCAGGGGAAGGTCCCCCGTAAGACTAGCGGGAGATTCGAATGAGCAGTACTTC.

This clonotype was seen a handful of times. The DNA for the CDR3 is TGTGCCAGCAGCCCCCGGCTAGCGGGAGATGAGCAGTACTTC. Translated: CASSPRLAGDEQYF. The V and J genes are TRBV6-1 and TRBJ2-1; 10 nucleotides line up with TRBD2. Judging by the DNA end, TRBJ2-7 fits better; the J call may be wrong. CDR3 length: 14 residues. In germline, CDR1 is MNHNS, CDR2 SASEGT.

The table lists this clonotype with a few counts. The genes are TRBV7-2 and TRBJ2-1; D not certain. Trimming shortened V by 0 bases and J by 0 bases, and 9 bases separated the two germline ends. Germline V gene lookup returns CDR1 SGHTA and CDR2 FQGNSA. There are 16 residues in the CDR3. The CDR3 loop is CASSLASSSSYNEQFF. CDR3 nucleotides: TGTGCCAGCAGCTTAGCCAGCTCAAGCTCCTACAATGAGCAGTTCTTC.

Many counts were recorded for this clonotype. The chain carries TRBV6-6 and TRBJ2-1; the D is unclear. The CDR3 runs to 13 residues. The V end lost 2 bases, the J end lost 10 bases, and 12 bases lay between the germline ends. Looked up from germline, CDR1 is MNHNY and CDR2 is SVGAGI (reference sequence). The CDR3 sequence: CASSYKGLYEQFF. The CDR3 DNA sequence: TGTGCCAGCAGTTACAAGGGCCTCTACGAGCAGTTCTTC.

A few counts support this clonotype. The chain is built from TRBV6-1 and TRBJ2-1, with 7 bases matching TRBD1. Germline CDR1 reads MNHNS; CDR2 reads SASEGT. The CDR3 contains 15 residues. Trimming removed 5 bases from V and 13 bases from J; junction bases left unmatched: 17. The CDR3 DNA reads as TGTGCCAGCAGTTCCAGACAGGGAACTAAAAACATTCAGTTCTTC. It encodes CASSSRQGTKNIQFF.

V is TRBV4-1 and J is TRBJ2-7, with 10 bases aligning to TRBD2. The J call is in doubt because the DNA end fits TRBJ2-5 better. The germline V gene encodes CDR1 MGHRA and CDR2 YSYEKL. The CDR3 has 15 amino acids. This CDR3 is CASSQDASSGGTQYF. CDR3 coding DNA: TGCGCCAGCAGCCAAGATGCTTCTAGCGGGGGGACCCAGTACTTC.

The chain has TRBV11-2 and TRBJ2-5; D is unresolved. This CDR3 contains 12 residues. Trimming removed 5 bases at V and 11 bases at J, with 15 bases between. Per the germline V gene, CDR1 is SGHAT and CDR2 is FQNNGV. CDR3 coding DNA: TGTGCCAGCAGCCCCAGGCACAATGAGCAGTACTTC. It codes for CASSPRHNEQYF.

With regard to this clonotype: A junction end diverges from the germline sequence, so it may reflect a read error. The genes are TRBV12-3 or TRBV12-4 and TRBJ2-5; 10 bases are shared with TRBD2. The DNA matches TRBJ2-1 better at its end, which makes the J call doubtful. This CDR3 is 14 amino acids long. Written as DNA, the CDR3 is TGTGCCAGCAGTCTAGCGGGAGTAGGTAATGAGCAGTTCTTC. This encodes CASSLAGVGNEQFF.

The V call is TRBV5-1, the J call TRBJ2-1, with D perhaps TRBD2 (6 bases). The CDR3 consists of 16 residues. V dropped 3 bases and J dropped 8 bases, with 21 bases sitting between them. The germline CDR1 and CDR2 sequences are SGHRS and YFSETQ. The CDR3 DNA reads TGCGCCAGCAGCTCGGCTTCGACGGGGGTTTGGGATGAGCAGTTCTTC. Protein: CASSSASTGVWDEQFF.

In its sample, this clonotype was seen many times. This rearrangement joins TRBV7-6 to TRBJ1-2; TRBD1 matches at 10 bases. Per germline, CDR1 SGHVS and CDR2 FNYEAQ. The CDR3 runs to 15 residues. The junction had 8 bases not matched to a gene; V was cut back by 7 bases and J by 3 bases. The CDR3 spells CASKLGTGEDYGYTF. For the CDR3, the DNA is TGTGCCAGCAAACTCGGGACAGGGGAAGACTATGGCTACACCTTC.

In this sample, this clonotype turned up a few times. This CDR3 reads CAISERGTNEKLFF. CDR3 coding DNA: TGTGCCATCAGTGAGAGGGGCACTAATGAAAAACTGTTTTTT. The chain is built from TRBV10-3 and TRBJ1-4; the D gene is possibly TRBD1 (5 bases). Trimming took off 2 bases at V and 2 bases at J, with 6 bases between the two ends. The CDR3 extends over 14 amino acids. CDR1 ENHRY and CDR2 SYGVKD come from the germline V gene.

The chain carries TRBV11-3 and TRBJ2-1; D gene unclear. The V gene's germline CDR1 is SGHNT and CDR2 YENEEA. V shed 0 bases and J shed 10 bases, with 7 bases lying between them. CDR3 length equals 12 residues. The CDR3 DNA reads as TGTGCCAGCAGCTTAGATCCCTACGAGCAGTTCTTC. It is translated as CASSLDPYEQFF.

This chain joins TRBV7-2 and TRBJ1-5, with D uncertain. The V gene's germline CDR1 is SGHTA and CDR2 FQGNSA. The CDR3 is 15 residues long. The V gene lost 8 bases and the J gene lost 1 base, with 15 bases spanning the gap. In nucleotides, the CDR3 is TGTGCCAGCTCCCAACCGTCAGGAAGCAATCAGCCCCAGCATTTT. This encodes CASSQPSGSNQPQHF. The full variable domain, completed using reference TRBV7-2 and TRBJ1-5, is GAGVSQSPSNKVTEKGKDVELRCDPISGHTALYWYRQSLGQGLEFLIYFQGNSAPDKSGLPSDRFSAERTGGSVSTLTIQRTQQEDSAVYLCASSQPSGSNQPQHFGDGTRLSIL.

This clonotype was counted a few times. J is TRBJ1-1 and V is TRBV11-2, with D possibly being TRBD1 (6 bases). This CDR3 has 15 residues. Germline V gene lookup returns CDR1 SGHAT and CDR2 FQNNGV. The V and J ends lost 3 bases and 1 base respectively, with 12 bases between them. CDR3 sequence (DNA): TGTGCCAGCAGCTTCGACAGGACCTGGAACACTGAAGCTTTCTTT. It codes for CASSFDRTWNTEAFF.

This clonotype was observed a few times. The J gene is TRBJ2-3, the V gene TRBV11-3; TRBD2 agrees at 10 bases. The germline V gene encodes CDR1 SGHNT and CDR2 YENEEA. Unmatched junction bases numbered 5, after V lost 6 bases and J lost 2 bases. The CDR3 spans 15 residues. The CDR3 here is CASSPTSGFTDTQYF. The CDR3, as DNA: TGTGCCAGCAGTCCGACTAGCGGGTTCACAGATACGCAGTATTTT.

This clonotype has a handful of counts. V and J are TRBV6-1 and TRBJ2-3; possible D gene TRBD1, 6 bases. This CDR3 contains 15 residues. The germline V and J ends were trimmed by 1 base and 0 bases, with 8 bases remaining between them. Per germline, CDR1 MNHNS and CDR2 SASEGT. CDR3 residues: CASSEGDRSTDTQYF. Here the CDR3 DNA reads TGTGCCAGCAGTGAAGGTGACAGGAGCACAGATACGCAGTATTTT.

This clonotype occurred a few times. The chain carries TRBV6-1 and TRBJ1-2, with D maybe TRBD1 (5 bases). V was pared by 3 bases and J by 0 bases, with 8 bases between. CDR1 MNHNS and CDR2 SASEGT come from the germline V gene. The CDR3 has 14 residues. This CDR3 is CASSETDTNYGYTF. Written as DNA, the CDR3 is TGTGCCAGCAGTGAGACAGACACTAACTATGGCTACACCTTC.

There are many counts of this clonotype. V and J are TRBV12-3 or TRBV12-4 and TRBJ2-1; D perhaps matches TRBD2 (6 bases). The DNA end is a closer match to TRBJ2-7, so the J assignment may be wrong. The CDR3 has 14 amino acids. For the CDR3, the DNA is TGTGCCAGCAGTTTTTTAGCGGAGTACAATGAGCAGTACTTC. This sequence encodes CASSFLAEYNEQYF.

This clonotype is labeled medium-sized. V is TRBV6-1 and J is TRBJ2-1; D uncertain. The V end was cut by 0 bases, the J end by 10 bases, with 13 bases between. Germline V gene lookup returns CDR1 MNHNS and CDR2 SASEGT. The CDR3 contains 14 residues. CDR3 nucleotides: TGTGCCAGCAGTGAAGCGTGGGGTCCCCACGAGCAGTTCTTC. Translated: CASSEAWGPHEQFF.

By share of the sample, this clonotype is medium-sized. The genes are TRBV7-2 and TRBJ2-7, with D perhaps being TRBD1 or TRBD2 (7 bases each). CDR1 and CDR2 from the germline V gene are SGHTA and FQGNSA. V was shortened by 4 bases and J by 4 bases, with 17 bases between the two germline ends. The CDR3 length is 15 residues. The CDR3 coding sequence is TGTGCCAGCAGCTCACGCCCAGGGGGGGTGTACGAGCAGTACTTC. This encodes CASSSRPGGVYEQYF.

This clonotype came up a few times. The rearrangement uses TRBV6-1 and TRBJ2-4; perhaps TRBD2 as D (5 bases). The J call may not be correct, given that the DNA end is closer to TRBJ2-1. The CDR3 totals 13 residues. Germline-derived CDR1 and CDR2 are MNHNS and SASEGT. The CDR3 DNA is TGTGCCAGCAGGATGGGAGCCAAAAACATTCAGTTCTTC. Encoded protein: CASRMGAKNIQFF.

This clonotype has a count of ten or more. The V and J genes are TRBV7-2 and TRBJ2-1; the D call may be TRBD1 or TRBD2 (5 bases each). V lost 1 base and J lost 13, with 14 bases in between. The CDR3 length is 13 residues. The germline CDR1 and CDR2 sequences are SGHTA and FQGNSA. The CDR3: CASSLEGYGTQFF. In nucleotides, the CDR3 is TGTGCCAGCAGCTTAGAGGGCTACGGGACCCAGTTCTTC.

The chain carries TRBV27 and TRBJ2-3; D is possibly TRBD1 or TRBD2 (6 bases each). V dropped 0 bases and J dropped 5 bases, with 15 bases sitting between them. The CDR3 is 16 amino acids. Germline V gives CDR1 MNHEY, CDR2 SMNVEV (reference sequence). The CDR3 here is CASSLSGALGGDTQYF. CDR3 in DNA: TGTGCCAGCAGTTTATCGGGGGCTCTGGGGGGAGATACGCAGTATTTT.